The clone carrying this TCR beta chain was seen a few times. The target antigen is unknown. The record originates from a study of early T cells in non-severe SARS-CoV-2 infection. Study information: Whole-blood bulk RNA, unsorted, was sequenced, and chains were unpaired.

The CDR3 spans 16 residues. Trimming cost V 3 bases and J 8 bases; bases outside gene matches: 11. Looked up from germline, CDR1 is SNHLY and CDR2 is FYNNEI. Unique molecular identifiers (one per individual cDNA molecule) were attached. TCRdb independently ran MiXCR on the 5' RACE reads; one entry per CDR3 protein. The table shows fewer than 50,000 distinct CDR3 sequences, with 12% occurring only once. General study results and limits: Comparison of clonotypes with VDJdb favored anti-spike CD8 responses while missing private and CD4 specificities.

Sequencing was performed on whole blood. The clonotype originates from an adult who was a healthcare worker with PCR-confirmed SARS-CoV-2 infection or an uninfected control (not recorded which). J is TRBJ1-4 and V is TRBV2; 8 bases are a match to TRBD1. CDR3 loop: CASSETIQGVVEKLFF. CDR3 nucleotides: TGTGCCAGCAGTGAGACAATACAGGGGGTGGTCGAAAAACTGTTTTTT.